One sample yielded the 8 T cell receptor beta chains listed below, sequenced in a study of brain T cells in children with intractable seizures. The protocol was immunoSEQ multiplex PCR, while the TCRdb copy is restricted to in-frame clones and leaves out a portion. The sample has about 340,000 clones, 93% seen once. The time point is: blood from clinic visit 5 months post-surgery; TSC patient then seizure free. Material: peripheral blood, obtained roughly 5 months after surgery. The receptors come from a boy younger than two with tuberous sclerosis and intractable seizures.

This chain uses TRBV28 with TRBJ1-2, with 7 bases aligning to TRBD1. Germline loops: CDR1 MDHEN, CDR2 SYDVKM. The CDR3 covers 14 residues. The J segment lost 7 bases and the V segment lost 2 bases, leaving 7 bases of the junction unmatched. CDR3 coding DNA: TGTGCCAGCAGTTTAATGACAGGGTATGTTGGCTACACCTTC. It translates to CASSLMTGYVGYTF.

This chain links TRBV7-2 with TRBJ2-5, with D tentatively TRBD1 or TRBD2 (6 bases each). The CDR3 covers 14 residues. The V end lost 2 bases, the J end lost 5 bases, and 12 bases lay between the germline ends. Germline V gives CDR1 SGHTA, CDR2 FQGNSA. The CDR3 bases are TGTGCCAGCAGCTTATGGGGGGCGCGGGAGACCCAGTACTTC. It specifies CASSLWGARETQYF.

The chain is built from TRBV10-3 and TRBJ2-7; 10 bases fit TRBD2. The CDR3 has 13 residues. From germline, CDR1 is ENHRY and CDR2 SYGVKD. J lost 7 bases, V lost 10 bases, and 10 bases had no gene match. The CDR3 is CASQAGGPREQYF. CDR3 DNA sequence: TGTGCCAGCCAAGCGGGAGGGCCGCGGGAGCAGTACTTC.

The chain recombines TRBV29-1 with TRBJ2-1; no definite D call. V was pared by 5 bases and J by 3 bases, with 5 bases between. Looked up from germline, CDR1 is SQVTM and CDR2 is ANQGSEA. This CDR3 region has 11 residues. The CDR3 sequence is CSVWDYNEQFF. CDR3 coding DNA: TGCAGCGTTTGGGACTACAATGAGCAGTTCTTC.

The gene calls are TRBV14 and TRBJ2-1; D gene unclear. The CDR3 has 20 amino acids. V lost 3 bases to trimming and J lost 5 bases, with 29 bases between them. Germline assignment: CDR1 SGHDN and CDR2 FVKESK. The CDR3 loop reads CASSQGLLRASHKVNNEQFF. CDR3 DNA sequence: TGTGCCAGCAGCCAGGGATTATTAAGGGCCTCGCACAAGGTGAACAATGAGCAGTTCTTC.

V usage is TRBV6-5 and J usage is TRBJ2-1; no firm D call. CDR1 and CDR2 (germline): MNHEY, SVGAGI. V lost 6 bases, J lost 6 bases, and 15 bases lay in between. CDR3 size: 14 residues. The CDR3 DNA reads TGTGCCAGCAGAGCCTATCGGATCGGCAATGAGCAGTTCTTC. It specifies CASRAYRIGNEQFF.

The chain carries TRBV19 and TRBJ2-1, with 9 bases aligning to TRBD2. The CDR3 consists of 15 residues. V shed 1 base and J 6 bases; nucleotides not matched to a gene: 4. Germline V gene sequence: CDR1 LNHDA, CDR2 SQIVND (reference sequence). CDR3 sequence: CASSIVAGAVNEQFF. CDR3 in DNA: TGTGCCAGTAGTATAGTAGCGGGAGCCGTCAATGAGCAGTTCTTC. The full variable domain, its missing parts supplied by reference TRBV19 and TRBJ2-1, is DGGITQSPKYLFRKEGQNVTLSCEQNLNHDAMYWYRQDPGQGLRLIYYSQIVNDFQKGDIAEGYSVSREKKESFPLTVTSAQKNPTAFYLCASSIVAGAVNEQFFGPGTRLTVL.

The rearrangement uses TRBV7-9 and TRBJ2-7; D is tentatively TRBD1 or TRBD2 (5 bases each). The germline V gene has CDR1 SEHNR and CDR2 FQNEAQ (reference sequence). Trimming took off 3 bases at V and 1 base at J, with 13 bases between the two ends. CDR3 length: 15 amino acids. CDR3 DNA sequence: TGTGCCAGCAGCTTCCCCGGGACCGAATCCTACGAGCAGTACTTC. It translates to CASSFPGTESYEQYF.